This TCR beta chain originates from a study of cytomegalovirus exposure and HLA in healthy donors (TCRdb year 2017). Regarding the study in general: An earlier analysis of 587 of the donors reported about 260 Gb of sequence data and around 120 million unique TCR beta sequences obtained from some 170 million T cells. An early release covering roughly 600 HLA-typed donors comprised 250 to 350 gigabases of sequencing data and 85 million to 100 million unique TCR sequences. Of the roughly 430 genotyped donors, around 81% fell in the genetic ancestry cluster associated with self-reported Caucasian donors. The study was designed to test whether signatures of past pathogen exposure could be identified by cataloging public T cell receptors. The T cell repertoires of 670 or so subjects were profiled by immunosequencing and related to cytomegalovirus serostatus. A separate validation cohort of roughly 130 different subjects was used in addition to the 666-subject first cohort. To predict cytomegalovirus infection status, the study brought together high-throughput TCR immunosequencing, statistical association of individual TCRs with disease status, and machine learning. In a later analysis, previously published TCR beta repertoires from 500 to 750 donors were re-analyzed and high-resolution HLA genotyping was added so that TCR occurrence patterns could be studied. Rather than using new phenotypic data, the later analysis identified candidate immune exposures from TCR beta sequences and from how often those sequences occurred across donors. An earlier analysis of several hundred of the donors applied high-throughput TCR beta sequencing to assess whether each TCR beta V gene segment acted as functional or pseudogenic. Donor age, sex, ethnicity and CMV serostatus were compiled alongside the repertoire data. Genome-wide SNP genotypes for about 65% of the 666 donors were used in a later genetic analysis, which treated that subset as a discovery cohort. All discovery cohort repertoires had been generated using a single sequencing platform. Both class I and class II loci were covered by HLA typing, at four-digit resolution. The number of typed donors differed by locus: roughly 629-630 for A, B, C, DRB1 and DQB1; 500 to 550 for DQA1; 606 for DPA1; and about 450 for DPB1. A few DR-DQ haplotypes were treated as single units for association and clustering because of strong linkage in the cohort. Among about 360 genotyped donors of the cohort, an average of approximately 250,000 unique TCR beta nucleotide sequences were sequenced per donor, 15% to 20% of them non-productive.

Libraries were constructed by the immunoSEQ multiplex PCR assay. For the multiplex PCR, a mixture combining 60 forward primers for TCR Vbeta segments and 13 reverse primers for TCR Jbeta segments was used. A multiplex PCR assay on genomic DNA amplified the CDR3 region of rearranged TCR beta genes. On the Illumina HiSeq System, the amplified TCR beta libraries were sequenced as 87-base-pair reads. The authors' pipeline ran thus. In a later analysis, tens of millions of unique TCR beta chains were counted across the approximately 640 repertoires, and about 10 million of these chains were shared by at least two donors. To remove PCR and sequencing errors, raw reads were error-corrected and collapsed into unique sequences using a nearest-neighbor algorithm that merged closely related sequences. To assign V, D and J gene segments, CDR3 sequences were aligned to IMGT reference sequences. Each retained sequence needed at least a six-nucleotide match to both a V gene segment and a J gene segment. A rearrangement counted as productive if the CDR3 had no stop codons and remained in frame with V and J, and every other rearrangement counted as non-productive. Following IMGT convention, CDR3 was defined as the stretch from the second conserved V-encoded cysteine to the conserved J-encoded phenylalanine. The earlier analysis of 500 to 600 of the donors excluded sequences that lacked an unambiguous match to a single V gene segment. An earlier analysis of over 450 of the donors classified V segments as functional when productive rearrangements were above 56.7% and as segregating when the standard deviation between donors was above 5%. A statistical classification framework was built to diagnose cytomegalovirus status from the catalog of TCR beta chain sequences. In a later analysis, TCR nucleotide sequences were compared against IMGT/GENE-DB human TR gene sequences so that V and J genes could be assigned. A later analysis assigned CDR3 sequences and most-parsimonious VDJ recombination scenarios with the TCRdist pipeline. In a later analysis, each TCR beta chain was defined by its CDR3 amino acid sequence together with its V-gene family, and reads lacking a unique V-gene family were excluded. In a later analysis, 550 to 650 highly shared, low-generation-probability nucleotide sequences were removed to address suspected cross-contamination and a sequencing artifact. In a later analysis, a clonal expansion index for each public chain was calculated from normalized within-repertoire ranks of inferred template counts. Generation probabilities in a later analysis came from a VDJ recombination model fitted to out-of-frame rearrangements, and those results were checked against IGoR. Hypergeometric tests were used in a later analysis to score TCR-TCR, TCR-HLA and TCR-CMV co-occurrence, with a repertoire-size bias correction applied to the TCR pairs. To estimate false discovery rates, a later analysis permuted the HLA or CMV assignments 20 times. In a later analysis, co-occurring TCRs were grouped with DBSCAN, and TCRdist sequence similarity was added when clustering was performed within HLA-allele-positive subsets. Co-occurrence clustering excluded repertoires with fewer than 30,000 or more than 120,000 public chains, plus five with anomalous nucleotide sharing. In its TCRdb copy, this immuneACCESS table keeps in-frame sequences only and misses some clones. Where compared with another copy, unresolved V genes explain less than half of these, and the others have no known cause. V, J and clone size were drawn from that table, and D and trimming were deduced from the DNA. The sample table holds roughly 160,000 clones, of which around four fifths were seen once. The ten largest clones represent roughly 1.3% of the sample.

From its cysteine to its phenylalanine, the CDR3 spans 15 amino acids. The read is trimmed to its CDR3 DNA, 45 bases read in frame from base 1. Here V drops 1 base and J drops 3 bases, and the junction holds 4 bases not matched to any gene. According to the germline V gene, CDR1 reads SGHAT and CDR2 reads FQNNGV. Overall study outcomes, separate from this receptor: When HLA alleles, especially DR and DQ, strongly co-occurred, attributing TCR associations to individual alleles was difficult. In a later analysis, several top co-occurrence clusters were reported to appear linked to parvovirus B19, influenza, CMV and Epstein-Barr virus. Sequencing depth was assumed to be roughly uniform across donors in the presence/absence analyses, though that assumption may not hold. HLA typing was unavailable for some donors at each locus, so association tests used only the typed subset. The classifier was reported to diagnose cytomegalovirus status with high specificity and sensitivity in both the original cohort and the validation cohort. Broadly in line with IMGT annotations, most TCR beta V segments showed up in productive rearrangements about 90% or about 30% of the time in an earlier analysis of 450 to 750 of the donors. In vitro tests confirmed that a few of the cytomegalovirus-associated TCR beta chains recognize cytomegalovirus antigens. The cohort was sequenced for TCR beta chains only, and without alpha or paired-chain data the features that could be detected were limited. A later analysis found that HLA-associated TCR beta chains were more clonally expanded and had lower generation probabilities than equally common non-associated chains. Because counts were too low, under 20 rarely observed V segments, including chromosome 9 orphons, were left out of the earlier analysis of 587 of the donors. A further reported finding was that TCR beta sequences accurately predicted the HLA-A and HLA-B alleles for most subjects in the first cohort. Compared with the approximately 670-donor mean, donors in an Asian-associated ancestry cluster had fewer N-insertions in productive TCRs, according to a later genetic analysis. Immune exposure information for the cohort was limited to CMV serostatus. The study gave a list of over 150 TCR beta chains associated with cytomegalovirus. A later analysis found that most CMV-associated TCR beta chains appeared HLA-restricted, with HLA associations seemingly driven largely by CMV exposure. Across donors, most TCR sequences were observed very rarely, whereas some public TCRs were present in many individuals. At a false discovery rate of 0.05, a later analysis linked around 15,000 TCR beta sequences to specific HLA alleles. In a later genetic analysis, a missense DCLRE1C variant was associated with V-gene and J-gene trimming of TCR beta chains, and the association was replicated in an independent cohort. Linkage disequilibrium might explain the correlated functional status among segregating V segments, but an unknown experimental factor could not be excluded. Some IMGT-functional V segments, including TRBV6-2 and TRBV6-3, could not be distinguished by the 87-base-pair reads and were therefore excluded. The sequencing pipeline was judged likely to have produced a cluster of highly shared sequence variants as a technical artifact. The authors suggested that the approach could potentially be generalized to other disease states and immunological phenotypes. In a later analysis, the rate of TCR association differed among HLA loci, with DRB1 alleles having the most associated TCRs and HLA-C alleles having the fewest.

As for this clone: Its specific antigen is unknown. Base qualities are not recorded, but no much larger clone differs from it by a single base.

The cohort was made up of about 670 healthy bone marrow donors. At the time of sampling, every cohort member was nominally healthy, though immune exposures that went unrecorded were likely present. The donor tested CMV seronegative, placing the donor among the roughly 340 seronegative members of the cohort. Each donor provided a peripheral blood sample, and peripheral blood mononuclear cells were used for TCR beta sequencing. The Qiagen DNeasy Blood Extraction Kit was used to extract genomic DNA from the blood cell samples. Rearrangement joined TRBV11-2 to TRBJ2-5, with 8 bases in between that match TRBD2. The origin of this receptor is a woman in her 50s in good health and CMV-seronegative. The sequenced sample was PBMCs. The DNA sequence reads TGTGCCAGCAGCTTAGCGGGGGGGAAAGAAGAGACCCAGTACTTC. Translation gives CASSLAGGKEETQYF.